This paragraph reports one TCR beta chain. Its antigen is unknown. The data derive from a study of graft-versus-host responses after intestinal transplantation. Study context: Anti-thymocyte globulin was used for induction in all recipients, who then took tacrolimus and steroids for roughly 3 years. Study results and caveats: Researchers found peak circulating GvH clone levels linked to early post-transplant HvG declines.

The protocol was immunoSEQ multiplex PCR, while the TCRdb copy is restricted to in-frame clones and leaves out a portion. The table includes 85,000 to 90,000 clones, roughly 92% detected once. CDR1 is SGHKS and CDR2 is YYEKEE in the germline V gene (reference sequence). The CDR3 runs to 16 residues. V shed 4 bases, J shed 2 bases, and the junction held 8 bases outside the gene matches. The source of this sequence is a human donor who received an intestinal transplant. Sequencing was performed on unstimulated CD4+ T cells sorted from spleen or lymph node cells, taken before intestinal transplant. The J gene is TRBJ2-7, the V gene TRBV5-5; 11 bases map to TRBD2. The CDR3 sequence: CASSALAGGPPYEQYF. CDR3 coding DNA: TGTGCCAGCAGCGCGTTAGCGGGAGGGCCCCCCTACGAGCAGTACTTC.